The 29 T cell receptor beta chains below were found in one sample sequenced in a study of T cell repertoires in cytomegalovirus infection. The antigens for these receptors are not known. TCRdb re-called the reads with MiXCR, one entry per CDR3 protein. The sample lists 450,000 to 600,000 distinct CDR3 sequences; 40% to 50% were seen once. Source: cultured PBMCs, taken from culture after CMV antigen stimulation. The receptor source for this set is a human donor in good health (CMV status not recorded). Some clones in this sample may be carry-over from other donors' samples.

CDR3 nucleotides: TGTGCCACCAGTGAATGGACAGGTCACCTCTACAATGAGCAGTTCTTC. Its protein product is CATSEWTGHLYNEQFF. The rearrangement links TRBV24-1 to TRBJ2-1, with 7 bases fitting TRBD1. J was trimmed by 3 bases and V by 4 bases; bases with no gene match: 8. The CDR3 contains 16 residues. The germline gives CDR1 KGHDR, CDR2 SFDVKD.

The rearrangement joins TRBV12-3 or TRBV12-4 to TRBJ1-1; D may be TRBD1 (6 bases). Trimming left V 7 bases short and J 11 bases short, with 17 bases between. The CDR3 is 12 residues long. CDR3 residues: CASKGGGFRAFF. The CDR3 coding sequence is TGTGCCAGCAAGGGGGGGGGGTTCAGGGCTTTCTTT.

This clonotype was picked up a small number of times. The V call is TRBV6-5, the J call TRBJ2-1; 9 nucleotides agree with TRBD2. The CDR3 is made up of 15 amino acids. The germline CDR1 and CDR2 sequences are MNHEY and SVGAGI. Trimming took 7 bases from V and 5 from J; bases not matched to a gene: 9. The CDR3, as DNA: TGTGCCAGCACCCGGGGGCTAGCGGGAAACAATGAGCAGTTCTTC. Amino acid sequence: CASTRGLAGNNEQFF.

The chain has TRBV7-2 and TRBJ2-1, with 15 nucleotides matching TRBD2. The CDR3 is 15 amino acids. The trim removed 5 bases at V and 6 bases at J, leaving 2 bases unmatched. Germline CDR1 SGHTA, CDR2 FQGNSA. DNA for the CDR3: TGTGCCAGCAGCGCGGGACTAGCGGGAGGCAATGAGCAGTTCTTC. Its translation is CASSAGLAGGNEQFF.

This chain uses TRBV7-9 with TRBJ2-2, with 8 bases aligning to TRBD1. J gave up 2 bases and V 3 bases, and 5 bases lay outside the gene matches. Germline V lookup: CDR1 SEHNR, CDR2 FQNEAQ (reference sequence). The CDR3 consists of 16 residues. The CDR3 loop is CASSFPTGGNTGELFF. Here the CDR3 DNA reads TGTGCCAGCAGCTTTCCAACAGGGGGAAACACCGGGGAGCTGTTTTTT.

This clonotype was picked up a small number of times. The CDR3 is CASSFTGTGELFF. In DNA, the CDR3 is TGTGCCAGCAGCTTTACAGGGACCGGGGAGCTGTTTTTT. The chain couples TRBV7-2 to TRBJ2-2; the D gene is possibly TRBD1 (6 bases). The CDR3 is made up of 13 amino acids. V was shortened by 3 bases and J by 5 bases, with 7 bases between the two germline ends. Looked up from germline, CDR1 is SGHTA and CDR2 is FQGNSA.

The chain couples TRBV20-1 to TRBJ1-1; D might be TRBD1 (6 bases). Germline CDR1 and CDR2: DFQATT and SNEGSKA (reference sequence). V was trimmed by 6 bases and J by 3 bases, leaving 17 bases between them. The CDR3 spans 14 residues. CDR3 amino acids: CSAINRDGYTEAFF. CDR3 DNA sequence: TGCAGTGCAATAAACAGGGACGGGTACACTGAAGCTTTCTTT.

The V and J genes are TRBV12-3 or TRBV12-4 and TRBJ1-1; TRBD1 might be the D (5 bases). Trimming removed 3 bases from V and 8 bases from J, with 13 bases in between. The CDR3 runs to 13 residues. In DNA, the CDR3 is TGTGCCAGCAGTTTCCGGGACGGACGAGAAGCTTTCTTT. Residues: CASSFRDGREAFF.

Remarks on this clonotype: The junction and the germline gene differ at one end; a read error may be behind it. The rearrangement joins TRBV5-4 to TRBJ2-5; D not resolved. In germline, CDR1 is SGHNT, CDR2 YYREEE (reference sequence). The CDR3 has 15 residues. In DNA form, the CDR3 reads TGTGCCAGCAGCTTCGACTCCTCCCGAGGAGAGTCCCAGTACTTC. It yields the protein CASSFDSSRGESQYF.

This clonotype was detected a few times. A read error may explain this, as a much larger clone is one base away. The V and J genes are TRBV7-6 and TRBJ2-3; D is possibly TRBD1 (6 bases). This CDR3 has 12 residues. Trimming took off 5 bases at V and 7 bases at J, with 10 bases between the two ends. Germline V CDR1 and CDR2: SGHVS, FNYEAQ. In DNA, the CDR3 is TGTGCCAGCAGCGCCGGGACAAATACGCAGTATTTT. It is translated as CASSAGTNTQYF.

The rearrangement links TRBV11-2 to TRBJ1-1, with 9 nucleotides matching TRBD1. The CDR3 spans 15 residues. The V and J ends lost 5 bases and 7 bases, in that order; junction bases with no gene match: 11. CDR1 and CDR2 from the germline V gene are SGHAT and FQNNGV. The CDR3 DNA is TGTGCCAGCAGCCTTGGGACAGGGTTACACAGTGAAGCTTTCTTT. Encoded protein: CASSLGTGLHSEAFF.

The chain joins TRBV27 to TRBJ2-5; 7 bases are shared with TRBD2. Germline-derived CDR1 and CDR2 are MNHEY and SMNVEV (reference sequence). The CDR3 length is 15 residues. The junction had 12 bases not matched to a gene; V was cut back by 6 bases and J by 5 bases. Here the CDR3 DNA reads TGTGCCAGCAGCTCGCCGGCTAGCGGACGGGAGACCCAGTACTTC. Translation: CASSSPASGRETQYF.

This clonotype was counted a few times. This CDR3 is CASSLAGGVTEAFF. Written as DNA, the CDR3 is TGTGCCAGCAGTCTTGCAGGGGGAGTCACTGAAGCTTTCTTT. The V call is TRBV6-5, the J call TRBJ1-1; 7 positions agree with TRBD1. Germline trimming cut 5 bases from V and 4 bases from J; bases unmatched to any gene: 7. Germline V CDR1 and CDR2: MNHEY, SVGAGI. The CDR3 is 14 amino acids.

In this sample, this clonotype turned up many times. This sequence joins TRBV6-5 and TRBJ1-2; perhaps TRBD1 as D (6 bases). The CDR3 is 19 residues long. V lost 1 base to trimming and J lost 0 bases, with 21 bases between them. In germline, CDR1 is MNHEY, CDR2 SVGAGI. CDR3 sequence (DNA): TGTGCCAGCAGTTACTTGATTGATCTGTCCAGGACAGCTAACTATGGCTACACCTTC. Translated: CASSYLIDLSRTANYGYTF.

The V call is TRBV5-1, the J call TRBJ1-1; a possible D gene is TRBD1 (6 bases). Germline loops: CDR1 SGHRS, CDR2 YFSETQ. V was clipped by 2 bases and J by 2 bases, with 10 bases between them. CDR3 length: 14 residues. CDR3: CASSLQTGNTEAFF. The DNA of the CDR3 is TGCGCCAGCAGCTTACAGACAGGAAACACTGAAGCTTTCTTT.

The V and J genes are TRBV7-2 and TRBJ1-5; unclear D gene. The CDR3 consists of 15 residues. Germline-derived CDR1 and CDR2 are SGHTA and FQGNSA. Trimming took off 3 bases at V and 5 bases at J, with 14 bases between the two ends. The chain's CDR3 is CASSFRAGFDQPQHF. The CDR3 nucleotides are TGTGCCAGCAGCTTTCGGGCGGGGTTTGATCAGCCCCAGCATTTT.

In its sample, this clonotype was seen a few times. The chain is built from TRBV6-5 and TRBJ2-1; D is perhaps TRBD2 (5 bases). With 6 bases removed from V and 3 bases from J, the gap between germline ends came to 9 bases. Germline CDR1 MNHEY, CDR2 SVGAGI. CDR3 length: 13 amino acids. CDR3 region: CASRAVDYNEQFF. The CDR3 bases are TGTGCCAGCAGAGCGGTTGACTACAATGAGCAGTTCTTC.

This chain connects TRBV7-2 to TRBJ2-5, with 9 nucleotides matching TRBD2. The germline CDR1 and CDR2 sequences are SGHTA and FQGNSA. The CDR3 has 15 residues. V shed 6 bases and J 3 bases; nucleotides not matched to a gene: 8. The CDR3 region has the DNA TGTGCCAGCAGTCGCGGGGGGGCAGAAGAAGAGACCCAGTACTTC. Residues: CASSRGGAEEETQYF.

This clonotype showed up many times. This CDR3 reads CASSLTGQTAHYEQYF. The CDR3 coding sequence is TGTGCCAGCAGCTTAACGGGTCAGACAGCACACTACGAGCAGTACTTC. J is TRBJ2-7 and V is TRBV7-2, with D possibly matching TRBD1 (5 bases). In germline, CDR1 is SGHTA, CDR2 FQGNSA. The CDR3 runs to 16 residues. V lost 2 bases and J 3 bases, leaving 17 bases between the germline ends. The variable domain in full, with the rest retrieved from reference TRBV7-2 and TRBJ2-7, is GAGVSQSPSNKVTEKGKDVELRCDPISGHTALYWYRQSLGQGLEFLIYFQGNSAPDKSGLPSDRFSAERTGGSVSTLTIQRTQQEDSAVYLCASSLTGQTAHYEQYFGPGTRLTVT.

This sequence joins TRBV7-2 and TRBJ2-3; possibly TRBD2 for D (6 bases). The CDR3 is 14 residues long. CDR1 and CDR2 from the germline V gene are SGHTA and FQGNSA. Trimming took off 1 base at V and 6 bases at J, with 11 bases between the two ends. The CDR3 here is CASSLVEGSDTQYF. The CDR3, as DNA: TGTGCCAGCAGCTTAGTGGAGGGGTCGGATACGCAGTATTTT.

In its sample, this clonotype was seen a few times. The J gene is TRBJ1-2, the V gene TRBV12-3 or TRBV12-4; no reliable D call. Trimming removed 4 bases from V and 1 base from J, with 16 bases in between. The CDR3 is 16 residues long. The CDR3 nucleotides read TGTGCCAGCAGTTCCCCCTTAGAGGCTAATAACTATGGCTACACCTTC. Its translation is CASSSPLEANNYGYTF.

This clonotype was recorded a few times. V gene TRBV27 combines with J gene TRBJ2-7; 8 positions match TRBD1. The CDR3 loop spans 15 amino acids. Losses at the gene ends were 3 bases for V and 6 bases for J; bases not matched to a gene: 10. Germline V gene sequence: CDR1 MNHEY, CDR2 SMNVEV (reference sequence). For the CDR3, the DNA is TGTGCCAGCAGTTTCGGTGGACAGGGAGGAAGCGAGCAGTACTTC. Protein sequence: CASSFGGQGGSEQYF.

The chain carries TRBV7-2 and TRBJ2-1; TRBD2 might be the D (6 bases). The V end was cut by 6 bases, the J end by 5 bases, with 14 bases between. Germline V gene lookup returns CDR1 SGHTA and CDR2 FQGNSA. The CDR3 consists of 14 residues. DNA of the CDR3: TGTGCCAGCAGGAAGACTAGGGATAACAATGAGCAGTTCTTC. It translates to CASRKTRDNNEQFF.

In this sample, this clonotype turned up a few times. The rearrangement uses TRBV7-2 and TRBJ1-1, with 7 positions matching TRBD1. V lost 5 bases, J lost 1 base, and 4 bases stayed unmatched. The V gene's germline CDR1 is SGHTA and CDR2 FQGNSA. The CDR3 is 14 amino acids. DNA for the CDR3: TGTGCCAGCAGCATGCAGGGGGGGAACACTGAAGCTTTCTTT. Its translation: CASSMQGGNTEAFF.

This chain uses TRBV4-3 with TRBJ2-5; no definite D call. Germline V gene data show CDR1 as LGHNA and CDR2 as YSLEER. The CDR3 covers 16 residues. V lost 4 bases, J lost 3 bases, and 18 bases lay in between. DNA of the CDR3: TGCGCCAGCAGCCGTCGTCGTTCTGTTGGGGAAGAGACCCAGTACTTC. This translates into CASSRRRSVGEETQYF.

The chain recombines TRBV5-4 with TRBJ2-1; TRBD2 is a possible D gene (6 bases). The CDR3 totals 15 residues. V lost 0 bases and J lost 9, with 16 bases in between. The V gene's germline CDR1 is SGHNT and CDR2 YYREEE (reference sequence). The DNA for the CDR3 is TGTGCCAGCAGCTTGGTCGCGGGAAGGTACGGTGAGCAGTTCTTC. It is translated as CASSLVAGRYGEQFF.

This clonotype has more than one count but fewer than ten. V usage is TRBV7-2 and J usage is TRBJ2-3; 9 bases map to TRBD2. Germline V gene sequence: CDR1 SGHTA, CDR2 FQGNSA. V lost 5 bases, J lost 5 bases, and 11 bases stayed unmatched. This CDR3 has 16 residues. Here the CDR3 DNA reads TGTGCCAGCAGCCCCCAGGCGGGAGGGCCAGGAGATACGCAGTATTTT. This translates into CASSPQAGGPGDTQYF.

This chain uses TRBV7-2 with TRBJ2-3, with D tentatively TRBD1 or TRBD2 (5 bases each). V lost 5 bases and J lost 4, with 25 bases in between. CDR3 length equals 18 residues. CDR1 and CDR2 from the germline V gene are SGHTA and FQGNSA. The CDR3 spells CASSRGWMGVGSSDTQYF. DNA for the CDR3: TGTGCCAGCAGCCGTGGCTGGATGGGGGTGGGGAGCTCAGATACGCAGTATTTT. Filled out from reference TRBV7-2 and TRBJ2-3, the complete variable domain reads GAGVSQSPSNKVTEKGKDVELRCDPISGHTALYWYRQSLGQGLEFLIYFQGNSAPDKSGLPSDRFSAERTGGSVSTLTIQRTQQEDSAVYLCASSRGWMGVGSSDTQYFGPGTRLTVL.

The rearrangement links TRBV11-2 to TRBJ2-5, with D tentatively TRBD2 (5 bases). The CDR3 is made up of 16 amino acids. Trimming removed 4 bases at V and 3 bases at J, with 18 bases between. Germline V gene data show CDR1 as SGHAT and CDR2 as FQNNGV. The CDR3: CASSSGGTTREETQYF. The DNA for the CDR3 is TGTGCCAGCAGCTCTGGTGGAACTACTAGGGAAGAGACCCAGTACTTC.